This T cell receptor (beta chain) was sequenced in a study of blood T cell repertoires in COVID-19. Study-level information: Both acute and convalescent COVID-19 samples were obtained from the United States, Italy and Spain. Sample material is recorded as cDNA or gDNA derived from T cells, B-cell-depleted T cells, or PBMCs.

Germline lookup yields CDR1 SNHLY and CDR2 FYNNEI. This CDR3 region has 13 residues. V gave up 5 bases and J gave up 5 bases; unmatched junction bases: 5. This table comes from immunoSEQ multiplex PCR, and its TCRdb copy is limited to in-frame clones, with some not included. The sample lists over 250,000 clones, 80% to 90% seen once, with approximately 9.9% in the top ten. The V and J genes are TRBV2 and TRBJ1-1; 7 bases map to TRBD1. The sequenced material came from peripheral blood. The origin of this receptor is a woman in her seventies with acute or convalescent COVID-19. The CDR3 nucleotides read TGTGCCAGCAGTCGACAGGGATCTACTGAAGCTTTCTTT. It translates to CASSRQGSTEAFF.